Listed below are T cell receptor beta chains from one sample, sequenced in a study of Ad26.COV2.S vaccination and SARS-CoV-2 variants. The table came from immunoSEQ multiplex PCR; TCRdb's copy has only in-frame clones and leaves some out. The repertoire consists of around 450,000 clones, with less than 95% occurring once and the leading ten covering about 4.4%. The starting material was peripheral blood, obtained in a trial of Ad26.COV2.S vaccine versus placebo. These TCRs come from a person between 18 and 60 years old who received the Ad26.COV2.S COVID-19 vaccine or a placebo. CDR3s include the opening cysteine and the closing phenylalanine or tryptophan. Fields, in order: clone size, J gene, D gene, V gene, CDR3 DNA, CDR3 protein. A D gene is named only where the DNA matches it firmly. The size of a clone is reported for some rows only, either as once, few or many, or as a class for expanded clones.

- TRBJ2-3 - TRBV27 TGTGCCAGCAGTTACGGGGGCCGCTATTCAGATACGCAGTATTTT CASSYGGRYSDTQYF
- TRBJ1-1 TRBD1 TRBV19 TGTGCCAGTAGTATAGGCGTAGGGGGCTCGAACACTGAAGCTTTCTTT CASSIGVGGSNTEAFF
- TRBJ1-2 - TRBV9 TGTGCCAGCAGCTCTCGATACTATGGCTACACCTTC CASSSRYYGYTF
- TRBJ2-1 TRBD2 TRBV19 TGTGCCAGTAGTACGACGACTAGCGGGCTAACCTACAATGAGCAGTTCTTC CASSTTTSGLTYNEQFF
- TRBJ2-7 - TRBV28 TGTGCCAGCAGTTTGACTTCGCAGCAGTACTTC CASSLTSQQYF
- TRBJ2-7 TRBD1 TRBV6-5 TGTGCCAGCAGTTATGGGACAGGGGTTTCCTACGAGCAGTACTTC CASSYGTGVSYEQYF
- TRBJ1-1 - TRBV12-3/TRBV12-4 TGTGCCAGCAGTTTTGGGGCGGGTAGTGAAGCTTTCTTT CASSFGAGSEAFF
once TRBJ2-7 - TRBV11-2 TGTGCCAGCAGCTTATTTGGGGGGGCGGCCTACGAGCAGTACTTC CASSLFGGAAYEQYF
- TRBJ2-7 TRBD1 TRBV28 TGTGCCAGCAGTCTACCAGACAGGGGCAGCGAGCAGTACTTC CASSLPDRGSEQYF
- TRBJ1-1 - TRBV18 TGTGCCAGCTCGCCAGCGGACGAGAACACTGAAGCTTTCTTT CASSPADENTEAFF
- TRBJ2-7 TRBD2 TRBV5-1 TGCGCCAGCAGCTTGGGGGTGCTAGCGGGAGGAAACGAGCAGTACTTC CASSLGVLAGGNEQYF
- TRBJ1-3 - TRBV4-3 TGCGCCAGCAGCCAAGGACCGGGGGGTTCCTTTTCTGGAAACACCATATATTTT CASSQGPGGSFSGNTIYF
- TRBJ2-1 TRBD2 TRBV2 TGTGCCAGCAGAGGACTAGCGGGAGGATTTGGGGAGCAGTTCTTC CASRGLAGGFGEQFF
- TRBJ2-5 - TRBV19 TGTGCCAGTAGTATCCCCCGGGACGGGAGAGAGACCCAGTACTTC CASSIPRDGRETQYF
- TRBJ2-1 - TRBV11-2 TGTGCCAGCAGCTTAGAGAGGCTAGCGAGCTATGAGCAGTTCTTC CASSLERLASYEQFF
- TRBJ2-4 TRBD2 TRBV3-1/TRBV3-2 TGTGCCAGCAGCCAAAATAGCGGGAGCAGTGGAACCAAAAACATTCAGTACTTC CASSQNSGSSGTKNIQYF
- TRBJ2-1 - TRBV20-1 TGCAGTGCTCGGTCCTACAATGAGCAGTTCTTC CSARSYNEQFF
- TRBJ2-1 TRBD2 TRBV27 TGTGCCAGCAGTTTGATAAGCGGGAGGGCCTACAATGAGCAGTTCTTC CASSLISGRAYNEQFF
- TRBJ2-2 - TRBV2 TGTGCCAGCAGGGAGGGGGGTAACACCGGGGAGCTGTTTTTT CASREGGNTGELFF
- TRBJ1-2 - TRBV28 TGTGCCAGCAGTTTAACCAACAGGCTCTATGGCTACACCTTC CASSLTNRLYGYTF
- TRBJ1-2 - TRBV11-2 TGTGCCAGCAGCTTCTCGGGCATATATGGCTACACCTTC CASSFSGIYGYTF
- TRBJ2-7 TRBD2 TRBV29-1 TGCAGCGTTGAAGGTGGACTAGCGGGCGCTTACGAGCAGTACTTC CSVEGGLAGAYEQYF
- TRBJ1-4 - TRBV5-1 TGCGCCAGCAGCTTATCGGACAGACATAATGAAAAACTGTTTTTT CASSLSDRHNEKLFF
- TRBJ1-4 - TRBV4-1 TGCGCCAGCACCTTTGACCACAATCCAACTAATGAAAAACTGTTTTTT CASTFDHNPTNEKLFF
once TRBJ2-3 - TRBV29-1 TGCAGCGTTGGACTAGAGGGGGATACGCAGTATTTT CSVGLEGDTQYF
- TRBJ1-1 - TRBV10-3 TGTGCCATTAATTACAGGGTCGGGAGCACTGAAGCTTTCTTT CAINYRVGSTEAFF
once TRBJ1-3 - TRBV6-5 TGTGCCAGCAGGCGAGGGACGGCCTCTGGAAACACCATATATTTT CASRRGTASGNTIYF
- TRBJ2-7 - TRBV24-1 TGTGCCACAAGCCCAGGAGGCACCTACGAGCAGTACTTC CATSPGGTYEQYF
- TRBJ1-5 TRBD1 TRBV4-1 TGCGCCAGCAGCCCCGGACAGGGCCTGGAGCCCCAGCATTTT CASSPGQGLEPQHF
few TRBJ2-2 - TRBV6-2/TRBV6-3 TGTGCCAGCAGTTACATGGGGATGCTGAACACCGGGGAGCTGTTTTTT CASSYMGMLNTGELFF
- TRBJ2-6 - TRBV5-8 TGTGCCAGCAGCTTGGATGGAAGCTCTGGGGCCAACGTCCTGACTTTC CASSLDGSSGANVLTF
- TRBJ1-5 - TRBV27 TGTGCCAGCAGTTATAGTAGAGGTCAGCCCCAGCATTTT CASSYSRGQPQHF
- TRBJ2-7 TRBD1 TRBV6-1 TGTGCCAGCAGTGAAGGGACAGGGGCTAACGAGCAGTACTTC CASSEGTGANEQYF
- TRBJ1-2 TRBD1 TRBV19 TGTGCCAGTAGGAGGGACAGTTCAAACTATGGCTACACCTTC CASRRDSSNYGYTF
- TRBJ2-7 - TRBV5-5 TGTGCCAGCAGCTTGGCCGAGTCCCCGGGGTACGAGCAGTACTTC CASSLAESPGYEQYF
- TRBJ1-1 TRBD1 TRBV6-5 TGTGCCAGCAGTTACTCCCTCAGGGGGAGAACTGAAGCTTTCTTT CASSYSLRGRTEAFF
once TRBJ2-7 - TRBV21-1 TGTGCCAGCACCGCGCGGGCCGGGGGATGGAGCTCCTACGAGCAGTACTTC CASTARAGGWSSYEQYF
- TRBJ1-1 - TRBV20-1 TGCAGTGCTAGTTTACAGACGAACACTGAAGCTTTCTTT CSASLQTNTEAFF
- TRBJ2-1 - TRBV5-5 TGTGCCAGCAGCTTGGAACCGGGCCCAAACTCCTACAATGAGCAGTTCTTC CASSLEPGPNSYNEQFF
- TRBJ2-2 - TRBV5-5 TGTGCCAGCATCTCAGGTGCGGCTAGCGGGGAGCTGTTTTTT CASISGAASGELFF
once TRBJ2-6 - TRBV2 TGTGCCAGCAGAGGCTCTGGGGCCAACGTCCTGACTTTC CASRGSGANVLTF
- TRBJ2-7 - TRBV6-5 TGTGCCAGCAGCGCCGGGGCTAGCCGAACCCAGTACTTC CASSAGASRTQYF